This T cell receptor (beta chain) was obtained from a study of cytomegalovirus exposure and HLA in healthy donors. The PCR had 60 Vbeta and 13 Jbeta primers. Some clones are missing from TCRdb's copy, which holds only in-frame ones; the method was immunoSEQ multiplex PCR. The data contain roughly 99,000 clones, less than 85% of them seen just once; the ten biggest clones take up around 2.1%. The germline gives CDR1 MNHEY, CDR2 SVGAGI. This CDR3 contains 16 residues. The V segment lost 0 bases and the J segment 3 bases; nucleotides outside the gene matches: 8. Study-wide points: Productive rates of about 90% or about 30% were seen for most TCR beta V segments in an earlier analysis.

About this clone: Its antigen is not known.

The sequenced sample was PBMCs. The source of this sequence is a man younger than 30 in good health and CMV-seronegative. The rearrangement joins TRBV6-5 to TRBJ2-7; TRBD2 aligns across 7 bases. Written as DNA, the CDR3 is TGTGCCAGCAGTTACTCCTCTAGCGGAGTCATCTACGAGCAGTACTTC. Protein sequence: CASSYSSSGVIYEQYF.